This passage covers 3 T cell receptor beta chains from one sample sequenced in a study of cytomegalovirus exposure and HLA in healthy donors (dated 2017 in TCRdb). The library was built by means of the immunoSEQ multiplex PCR assay. For the multiplex PCR, a mixture combining 60 forward primers for TCR Vbeta segments and 13 reverse primers for TCR Jbeta segments was used. The clones in this table, taken by TCRdb from immuneACCESS, are in-frame only. Not every clone is retained; where verified, under half of the shortfall comes from an unresolved V gene, and the cause of the rest is unknown. The sample table holds 250,000 to 350,000 clones, of which 86% were seen once. Less than 4% of the sample is taken by the ten largest. The sequencing input was PBMCs. The receptor set was obtained from a man in his forties in good health and CMV-seropositive.

V and J are TRBV19 and TRBJ2-1, with 8 bases aligning to TRBD2. Germline values: CDR1 LNHDA, CDR2 SQIVND (reference sequence). The CDR3 runs to 15 residues. The ends lost 4 bases at V and 7 bases at J; junction bases unmatched: 9. The CDR3 here is CASSTNRERGNEQFF. In DNA form, the CDR3 reads TGTGCCAGTAGTACGAACAGGGAGCGGGGGAATGAGCAGTTCTTC.

For the CDR3, the DNA is TGTGCCAGCGCAAGGACAGGGGGAACTGAAGCTTTCTTT. This sequence encodes CASARTGGTEAFF. The rearrangement joins TRBV7-2 to TRBJ1-1; 10 bases line up with TRBD1. Losses at the gene ends were 8 bases for V and 5 bases for J; bases not matched to a gene: 5. This CDR3 comprises 13 residues. The V gene's germline CDR1 is SGHTA and CDR2 FQGNSA.

This clone came up a few times. V is TRBV6-5 and J is TRBJ1-1, with D unresolved. The ends were cut back, 0 bases at V and 6 bases at J, with 8 bases in the middle. CDR1 is MNHEY and CDR2 is SVGAGI in the germline V gene. This CDR3 contains 13 residues. The CDR3 is CASSYSADAEAFF. The CDR3 DNA sequence: TGTGCCAGCAGTTACTCGGCCGATGCTGAAGCTTTCTTT.